This TCR beta chain appears in the sequencing data of a study of T cells in Graves' hyperthyroidism and ophthalmopathy. The ends lost 4 bases at V and 3 bases at J; junction bases unmatched: 2. CDR3 length: 14 residues. Germline lookup yields CDR1 SGHAT and CDR2 FQNNGV. Amplification of TCR beta CDR3 regions was performed using RNA transcripts as template. With the HTBI primer set, the TCR CDR3 went through a first round of RT-PCR. A single record per CDR3 protein comes from TCRdb applying MiXCR to the multiplex PCR reads. The sample has about 350,000 distinct CDR3 sequences; approximately 14% are singletons. In this sample, this clonotype turned up many times.

The specimen was blood. The sequence derives from a woman in her thirties with Graves' hyperthyroidism. The J gene is TRBJ1-5, the V gene TRBV11-2; 8 positions agree with TRBD1. This CDR3 is CASSSDRANQPQHF. In DNA, the CDR3 is TGTGCCAGCAGCTCGGACAGGGCCAATCAGCCCCAGCATTTT. The variable domain in full, completed from reference TRBV11-2 and TRBJ1-5, reads EAGVAQSPRYKIIEKRQSVAFWCNPISGHATLYWYQQILGQGPKLLIQFQNNGVVDDSQLPKDRFSAERLKGVDSTLKIQPAKLEDSAVYLCASSSDRANQPQHFGDGTRLSIL.